The text below deals with one T cell receptor beta chain. Its antigen is not known. The data originate from a study of T cells in Graves' hyperthyroidism and ophthalmopathy. Study conclusions and caveats: Blood samples included most of the expanded thyroid clonotypes exceeding 0.001.

Germline-derived CDR1 and CDR2 are LGHDT and YNNKEL (reference sequence). The CDR3 spans 13 residues. The V gene lost 7 bases and the J gene lost 8 bases, with 12 bases spanning the gap. RNA transcripts yielded amplified TCR beta CDR3 regions. The HTBI primer set served for first-round RT-PCR of the TCR CDR3. TCRdb processed the multiplex PCR reads anew with MiXCR; each CDR3 protein has one entry. Found here are 700,000 or so distinct CDR3 sequences, roughly 17% of them singletons; the top ten hold approximately 8.4%. Hyperthyroidism of Graves' type that showed no ophthalmopathy progression within 18 months was stable. Out of 10 ml of fresh peripheral blood came the PBMCs.

This chain uses TRBV3-1 with TRBJ1-6; D perhaps matches TRBD1 (5 bases). The origin of this receptor is a man between 18 and 29 years old with Graves' hyperthyroidism. Sequencing was done on a sample of blood. CDR3 sequence (DNA): TGTGCCAGCAACTCGGGGGAGGATTCACCCCTCCACTTT. Its translation is CASNSGEDSPLHF. Together with reference TRBV3-1 and TRBJ1-6, the CDR3 gives the full variable domain: DTAVSQTPKYLVTQMGNDKSIKCEQNLGHDTMYWYKQDSKKFLKIMFSYNNKELIINETVPNRFSPKSPDKAHLNLHINSLELGDSAVYFCASNSGEDSPLHFGNGTRLTVT.